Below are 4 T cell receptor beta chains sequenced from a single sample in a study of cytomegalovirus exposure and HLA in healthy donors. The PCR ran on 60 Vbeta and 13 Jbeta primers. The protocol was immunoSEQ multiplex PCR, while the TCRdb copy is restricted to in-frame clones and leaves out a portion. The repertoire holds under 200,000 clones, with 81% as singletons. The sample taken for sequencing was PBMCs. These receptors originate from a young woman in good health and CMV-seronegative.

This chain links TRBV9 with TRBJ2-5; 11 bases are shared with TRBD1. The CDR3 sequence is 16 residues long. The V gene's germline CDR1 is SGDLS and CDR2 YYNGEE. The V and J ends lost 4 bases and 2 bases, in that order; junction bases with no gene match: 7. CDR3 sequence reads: CASSLGTGGGQETQYF. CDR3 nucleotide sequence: TGTGCCAGCAGCTTGGGGACAGGGGGAGGACAAGAGACCCAGTACTTC.

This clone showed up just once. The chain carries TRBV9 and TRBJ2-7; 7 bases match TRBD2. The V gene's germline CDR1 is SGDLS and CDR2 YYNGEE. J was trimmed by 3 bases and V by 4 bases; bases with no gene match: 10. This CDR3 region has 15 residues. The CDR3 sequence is CASSRAGAGVYEQYF. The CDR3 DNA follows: TGTGCCAGCAGCCGCGCGGGCGCGGGGGTCTACGAGCAGTACTTC.

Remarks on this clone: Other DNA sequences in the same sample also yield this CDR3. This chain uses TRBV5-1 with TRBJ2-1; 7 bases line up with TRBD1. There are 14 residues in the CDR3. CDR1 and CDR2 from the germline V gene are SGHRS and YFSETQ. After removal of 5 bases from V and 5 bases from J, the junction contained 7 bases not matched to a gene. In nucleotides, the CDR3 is TGCGCCAGCAGGGCCGGGACAGAGAACAATGAGCAGTTCTTC. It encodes CASRAGTENNEQFF. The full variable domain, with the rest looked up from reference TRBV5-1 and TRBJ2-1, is KAGVTQTPRYLIKTRGQQVTLSCSPISGHRSVSWYQQTPGQGLQFLFEYFSETQRNKGNFPGRFSGRQFSNSRSEMNVSTLELGDSALYLCASRAGTENNEQFFGPGTRLTVL.

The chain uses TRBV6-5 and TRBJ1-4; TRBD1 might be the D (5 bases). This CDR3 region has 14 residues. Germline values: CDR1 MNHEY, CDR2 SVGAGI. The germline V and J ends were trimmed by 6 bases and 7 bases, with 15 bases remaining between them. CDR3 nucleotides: TGTGCCAGCAGGACTGAAGGGGCCGGTGAAAAACTGTTTTTT. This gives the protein CASRTEGAGEKLFF.